This T cell receptor beta chain was sequenced during a study of blood T cells in healthy people across ages. On the study more broadly: T cells yielded about one barcoded beta molecule per two cells through template switching. Study-wide points: Since the PBMCs were unsorted, naive and antigen-experienced cells could not be conclusively compared.

The CDR3 is made up of 11 amino acids. The use of a sample-barcoded 5' primer and a J-beta primer mix characterized a second PCR of roughly 6 to 11 cycles. TCRdb passed the 5' RACE reads through MiXCR, listing each CDR3 protein once. The sample records 780,000 or so distinct CDR3 sequences, 40% to 65% being singletons. As for this clonotype: No antigen is known for it.

V is TRBV21-1 and J is TRBJ2-7. TRBV21-1 is noted as a pseudogene. Sample: blood. This TCR was recovered from an elderly man in good health. The CDR3 nucleotides read TGTGCCAGCGCAGCAAACTACGAGCAGTACTTC. This sequence encodes CASAANYEQYF.